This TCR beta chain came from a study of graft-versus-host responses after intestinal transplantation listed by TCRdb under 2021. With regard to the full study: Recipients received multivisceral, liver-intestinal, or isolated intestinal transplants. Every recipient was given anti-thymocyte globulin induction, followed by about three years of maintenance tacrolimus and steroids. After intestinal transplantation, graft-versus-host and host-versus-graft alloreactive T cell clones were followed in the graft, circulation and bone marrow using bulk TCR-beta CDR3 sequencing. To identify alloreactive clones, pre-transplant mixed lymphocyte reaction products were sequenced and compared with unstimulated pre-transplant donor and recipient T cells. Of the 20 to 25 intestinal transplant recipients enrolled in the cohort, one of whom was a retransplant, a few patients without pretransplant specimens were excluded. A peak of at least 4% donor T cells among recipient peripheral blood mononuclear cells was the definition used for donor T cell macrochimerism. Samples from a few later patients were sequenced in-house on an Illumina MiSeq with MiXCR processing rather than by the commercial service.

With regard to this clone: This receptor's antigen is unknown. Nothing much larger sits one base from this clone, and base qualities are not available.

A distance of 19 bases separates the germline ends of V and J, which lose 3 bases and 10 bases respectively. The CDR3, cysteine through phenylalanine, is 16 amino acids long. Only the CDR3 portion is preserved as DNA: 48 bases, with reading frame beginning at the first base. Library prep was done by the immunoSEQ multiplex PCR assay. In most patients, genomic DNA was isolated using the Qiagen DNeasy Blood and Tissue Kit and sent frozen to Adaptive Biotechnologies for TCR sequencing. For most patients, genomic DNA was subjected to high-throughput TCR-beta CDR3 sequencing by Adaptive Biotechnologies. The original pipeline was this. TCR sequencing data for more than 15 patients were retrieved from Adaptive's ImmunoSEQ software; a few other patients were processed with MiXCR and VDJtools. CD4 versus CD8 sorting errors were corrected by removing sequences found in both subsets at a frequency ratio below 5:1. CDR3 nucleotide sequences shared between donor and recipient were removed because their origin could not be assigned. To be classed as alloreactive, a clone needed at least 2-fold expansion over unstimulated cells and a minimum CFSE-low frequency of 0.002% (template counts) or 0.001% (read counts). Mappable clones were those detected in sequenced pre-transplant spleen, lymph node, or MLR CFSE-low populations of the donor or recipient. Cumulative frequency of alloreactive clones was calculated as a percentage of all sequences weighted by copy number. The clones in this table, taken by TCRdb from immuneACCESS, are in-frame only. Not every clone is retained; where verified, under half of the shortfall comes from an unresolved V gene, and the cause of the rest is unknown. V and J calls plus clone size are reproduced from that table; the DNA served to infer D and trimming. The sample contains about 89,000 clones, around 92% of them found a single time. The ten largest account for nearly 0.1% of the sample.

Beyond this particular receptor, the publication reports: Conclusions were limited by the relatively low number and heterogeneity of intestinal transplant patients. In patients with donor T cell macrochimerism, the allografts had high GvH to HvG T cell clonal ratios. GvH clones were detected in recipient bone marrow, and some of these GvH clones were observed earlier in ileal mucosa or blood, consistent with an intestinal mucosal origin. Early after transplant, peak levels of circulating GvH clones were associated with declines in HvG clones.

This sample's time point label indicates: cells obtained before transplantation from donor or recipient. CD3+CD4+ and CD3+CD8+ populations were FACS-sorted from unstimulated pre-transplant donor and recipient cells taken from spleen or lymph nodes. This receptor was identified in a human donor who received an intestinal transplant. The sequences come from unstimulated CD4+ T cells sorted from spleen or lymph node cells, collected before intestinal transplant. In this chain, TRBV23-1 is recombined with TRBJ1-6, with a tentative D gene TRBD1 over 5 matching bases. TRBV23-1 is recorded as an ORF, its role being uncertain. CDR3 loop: CASSHVSSGRGSPLHF. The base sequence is TGCGCCAGCAGTCATGTGTCGAGTGGAAGGGGCTCACCCCTCCACTTT.